Listed below are T cell receptor beta chains from one sample, sequenced in a study of response to subunit inactivated influenza vaccine. TCRdb re-derived calls from the RT-PCR reads in MiXCR, one entry per CDR3 protein. This sample has 650,000 to 850,000 distinct CDR3 sequences, with roughly 14% found just once. The sample in question was PBMCs from blood, obtained 14 to 15 days before vaccination. The receptors derive from a man aged 45 to 65 who received an inactivated influenza vaccine. Both conserved end residues are part of each CDR3.

V gene	CDR3 protein
TRBV10-3	CAISDPPGLGLGYTF
TRBV7-2	CASSSYYRTSGSGQFF
TRBV29-1	CSAVTGLTEAFF
TRBV5-1	CASSFGELADTQYF
TRBV7-2	CASSVLAGRVTDTQYF
TRBV15	CATRRTGAAEKLFF
TRBV6-2/TRBV6-3	CASSYPGATKNIQYF
TRBV7-2	CASSSPLTSRNEQFF
TRBV29-1	CSVSRSTGELFF
TRBV2	CASQKTNHEQYF
TRBV13	CASSLWSDSPGYTF
TRBV6-5	CASSYSPGNNEQFF
TRBV3-1	CASSQSGLAGGPHGELFF
TRBV12-3/TRBV12-4	CASGPGSPTGELFF
TRBV18	CASSSFQGGGTDTQYF
TRBV5-1	CASSNPGQGRVLETQYF
TRBV5-1	CASSLEGRTSYEQYF
TRBV28	CASSFPRQGRYEQYF
TRBV5-1	CASSSTLGRENTEAFF
TRBV5-1	CASSLAGGGLNYNEQFF
TRBV20-1	CSVTLGGQGPYEQYF
TRBV6-2/TRBV6-3	CASSRRGGGTEAFF
TRBV20-1	CSARVGGRSETQYF
TRBV7-9	CASSYQTGKNTEAFF
TRBV7-9	CASSLLAGGPGDTQYF
TRBV3-1	CASSQTTGAQPQHF
TRBV24-1	CATSDSRTSGSETQYF
TRBV28	CASSFRSPLHF
TRBV4-2	CASSQGRNGEKLFF
TRBV2	CASRLWESETQYF